This T cell receptor beta chain derives from a study of beta chain features in type 1 diabetes. Study details: Sorted cells examined across all samples numbered around 110,000,000.

Sequenced material consisted of expressed TCRB transcripts (all of the isolated RNA was reverse transcribed). The data were produced by immunoSEQ multiplex PCR, yet TCRdb's version contains in-frame clones alone and is incomplete. Among approximately 250,000 clones listed, 14% were seen once. This clone was recorded a few times. The antigen remains unidentified. The CDR3 is made up of 17 amino acids. The ends lost 5 bases at V and 3 bases at J; junction bases unmatched: 12. CDR1 is SGHAT, CDR2 FQNNGV, per germline. Cells sorted by CD45RO/CCR7/CD25/CD127/CD95/CD27 comprised CD4+ naive, central memory, regulatory and stem cell-like memory cells. Sorted populations were all over 95% pure. General study points: PCR could preferentially amplify shorter templates, alike in patients and controls.

V and J are TRBV11-2 and TRBJ2-1, with TRBD2 identical over 8 bases. The clonotype comes from a woman in her thirties or forties in good health. Sample: naive CD4+ T cells from blood. The chain's CDR3 is CASSMSEAGAGYNEQFF. For the CDR3, the DNA is TGTGCCAGCAGCATGAGCGAAGCGGGGGCCGGCTACAATGAGCAGTTCTTC. Full variable domain (missing parts from reference TRBV11-2 and TRBJ2-1): EAGVAQSPRYKIIEKRQSVAFWCNPISGHATLYWYQQILGQGPKLLIQFQNNGVVDDSQLPKDRFSAERLKGVDSTLKIQPAKLEDSAVYLCASSMSEAGAGYNEQFFGPGTRLTVL.